This entry concerns a single TCR beta chain. In TCRdb, the PCR reads were re-called with MiXCR into one record per CDR3 protein. Among some 580,000 distinct CDR3 sequences listed, over 25% were seen once. The data belong to a study of molecular identifiers for immune sequencing clone quantification. CDR3 size: 15 residues. Germline V CDR1 and CDR2: SGHTA, FQGTGA. V gave up 7 bases and J gave up 3 bases, with 17 bases separating them. The clonotype originates from a human donor in good health. Some libraries in this study had Jurkat cell RNA spiked in. The J gene is TRBJ2-3, the V gene TRBV7-3, with D possibly being TRBD1 or TRBD2 (6 bases each). Source material: naive CD8+ T cells from blood, with Jurkat cell RNA spiked in. Noted subset: FACS-sorted CD8+CD4-CCR7+CD45RA+ naive T cells. CDR3 sequence reads: CASNQTGAGTDTQYF. The CDR3 DNA reads TGTGCCAGCAACCAGACGGGGGCTGGGACAGATACGCAGTATTTT.